This T cell receptor (beta chain) stems from a study of blood T cell repertoires in COVID-19. Looking at the study overall: Sites across the United States, Italy and Spain contributed samples from acute and convalescent COVID-19. PBMCs, B-cell-depleted T cells, or T cells provided the cDNA or gDNA that made up the material.

This CDR3 has 14 residues. Germline V gene lookup returns CDR1 SNHLY and CDR2 FYNNEI. V lost 4 bases, J lost 2 bases, and 10 bases lay in between. In the study's own analysis: Reference gene primer amplification gave nucleated cell count estimates. Using immunoSEQ multiplex PCR, the repertoire was profiled, and TCRdb retains in-frame clones only, with some absent. V and J calls and clone size are those listed in that table; D and trimming were worked out from the DNA. Counted here are about 280,000 clones, around 86% occurring once; the ten biggest clones make up 2% to 2.5%. The specimen sequenced was peripheral blood. This receptor was taken from a woman aged 25 to 39 who had recovered from COVID-19. The rearrangement joins TRBV2 to TRBJ2-3, with TRBD1 as a possible D gene (6 bases). Here the CDR3 reads CASSVQGSTDTQYF. CDR3 DNA: TGTGCCAGCAGTGTCCAGGGGTCCACAGATACGCAGTATTTT.